This T cell receptor (beta chain) is drawn from a study of cytomegalovirus exposure and HLA in healthy donors. General study points: Cytomegalovirus-associated TCR beta chains were listed, numbering 164.

The CDR3 extends over 13 amino acids. Trimming shortened V by 7 bases and J by 0 bases, and 4 bases separated the two germline ends. CDR1 is MNHEY and CDR2 is SMNVEV in the germline V gene (reference sequence). Vbeta (60) and Jbeta (13) primers were used in the PCR. Measured with immunoSEQ multiplex PCR; TCRdb has only the in-frame clones, and not every one. The table has about 120,000 clones, roughly three quarters seen once; the top ten hold roughly 2%. The table lists this clone with a count of one. Its matching antigen is unknown. J is TRBJ1-6 and V is TRBV27; D gene ambiguous. The sequencing input was PBMCs. The sequence was collected from a man between 18 and 29 years old in good health and CMV-seronegative. The CDR3 loop is CASTSSYNSPLHF. CDR3 in DNA: TGTGCCAGCACGAGCTCCTATAATTCACCCCTCCACTTT.